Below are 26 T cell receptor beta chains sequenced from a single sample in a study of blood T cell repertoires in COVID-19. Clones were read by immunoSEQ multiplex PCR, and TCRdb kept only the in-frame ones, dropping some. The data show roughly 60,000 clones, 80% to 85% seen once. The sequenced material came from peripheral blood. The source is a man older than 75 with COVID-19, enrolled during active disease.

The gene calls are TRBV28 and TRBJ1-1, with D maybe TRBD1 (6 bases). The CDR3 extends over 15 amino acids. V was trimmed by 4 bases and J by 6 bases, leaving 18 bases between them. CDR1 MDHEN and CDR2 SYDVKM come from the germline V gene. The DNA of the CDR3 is TGTGCCAGCAGTTCCTCGGACAGACAGAGTGCTGAAGCTTTCTTT. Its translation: CASSSSDRQSAEAFF. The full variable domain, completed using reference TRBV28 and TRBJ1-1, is DVKVTQSSRYLVKRTGEKVFLECVQDMDHENMFWYRQDPGLGLRLIYFSYDVKMKEKGDIPEGYSVSREKKERFSLILESASTNQTSMYLCASSSSDRQSAEAFFGQGTRLTVV.

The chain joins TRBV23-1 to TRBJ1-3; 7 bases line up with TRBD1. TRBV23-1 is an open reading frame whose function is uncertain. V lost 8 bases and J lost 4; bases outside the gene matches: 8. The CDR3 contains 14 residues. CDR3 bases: TGCGCCAGCCTAGGGGGCGGTCCCGGAAACACCATATATTTT. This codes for CASLGGGPGNTIYF.

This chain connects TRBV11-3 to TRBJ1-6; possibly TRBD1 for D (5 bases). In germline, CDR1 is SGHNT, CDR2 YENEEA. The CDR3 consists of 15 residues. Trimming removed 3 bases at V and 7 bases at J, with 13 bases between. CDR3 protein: CASSLGRGRNSPLHF. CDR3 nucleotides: TGTGCCAGCAGCTTGGGGCGGGGGAGAAATTCACCCCTCCACTTT.

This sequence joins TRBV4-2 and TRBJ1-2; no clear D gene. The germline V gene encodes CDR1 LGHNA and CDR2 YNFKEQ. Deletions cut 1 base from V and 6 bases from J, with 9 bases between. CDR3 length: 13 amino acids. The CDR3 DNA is TGTGCCAGCAGCCAAGTGAGCGGGGATGGCTACACCTTC. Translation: CASSQVSGDGYTF.

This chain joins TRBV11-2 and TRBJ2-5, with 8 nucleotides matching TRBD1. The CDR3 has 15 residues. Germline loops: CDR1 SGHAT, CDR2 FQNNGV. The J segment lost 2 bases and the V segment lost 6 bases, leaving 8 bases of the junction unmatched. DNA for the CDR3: TGTGCCAGCAGGCTACAAGGACAGGGTCAAGAGACCCAGTACTTC. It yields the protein CASRLQGQGQETQYF.

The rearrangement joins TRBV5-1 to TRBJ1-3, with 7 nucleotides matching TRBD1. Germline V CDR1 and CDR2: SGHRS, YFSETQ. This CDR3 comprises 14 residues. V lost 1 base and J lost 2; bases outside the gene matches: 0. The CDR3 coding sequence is TGCGCCAGCAGCTTGACAGGGGCTGGAAACACCATATATTTT. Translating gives CASSLTGAGNTIYF.

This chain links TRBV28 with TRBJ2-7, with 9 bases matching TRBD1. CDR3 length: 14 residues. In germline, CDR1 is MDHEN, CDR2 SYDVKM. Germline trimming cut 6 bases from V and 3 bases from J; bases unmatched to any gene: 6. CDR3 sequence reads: CASRGTGTFYEQYF. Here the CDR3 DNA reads TGTGCCAGCAGGGGGACAGGGACCTTCTACGAGCAGTACTTC.

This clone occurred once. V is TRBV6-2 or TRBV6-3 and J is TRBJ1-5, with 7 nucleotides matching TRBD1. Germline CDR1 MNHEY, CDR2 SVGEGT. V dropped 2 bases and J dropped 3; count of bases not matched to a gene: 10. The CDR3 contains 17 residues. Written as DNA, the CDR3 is TGTGCCAGCAGTTACCTCCCCGAGGGGGCGGACAATCAGCCCCAGCATTTT. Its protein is CASSYLPEGADNQPQHF.

In DNA form, the CDR3 reads TGTGCCAGCAGCCTAGGGGGGGGCACAGATACGCAGTATTTT. It codes for CASSLGGGTDTQYF. The chain joins TRBV3-1 (or the pseudogene TRBV3-2) to TRBJ2-3, with D possibly matching TRBD2 (7 bases). Trimming shortened V by 4 bases and J by 1 base, and 9 bases separated the two germline ends. Germline V gene data show CDR1 as LGHDT and CDR2 as YNNKEL (reference sequence). The CDR3 length is 14 residues.

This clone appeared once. The DNA for the CDR3 is TGTGCCAGCAGCCCTACCGGGATGGAAAACATTCAGTACTTC. This sequence encodes CASSPTGMENIQYF. This sequence joins TRBV5-6 and TRBJ2-4; tentatively, D is TRBD2 (5 bases). V shed 4 bases and J shed 5 bases, with 13 bases lying between them. The germline gives CDR1 SGHDT, CDR2 YYEEEE. The CDR3 has 14 residues.

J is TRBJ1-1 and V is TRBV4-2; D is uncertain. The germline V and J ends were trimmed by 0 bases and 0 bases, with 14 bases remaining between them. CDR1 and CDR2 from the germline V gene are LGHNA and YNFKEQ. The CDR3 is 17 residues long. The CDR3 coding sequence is TGTGCCAGCAGCCAAGATCCGCAGGCGTTACTGAACACTGAAGCTTTCTTT. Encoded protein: CASSQDPQALLNTEAFF.

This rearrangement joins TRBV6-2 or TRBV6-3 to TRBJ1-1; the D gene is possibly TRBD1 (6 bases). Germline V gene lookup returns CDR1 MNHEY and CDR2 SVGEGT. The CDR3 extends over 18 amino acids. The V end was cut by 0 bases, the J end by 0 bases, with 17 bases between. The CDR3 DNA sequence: TGTGCCAGCAGTTACTCCGTGGGCAGGGGATTAATGAACACTGAAGCTTTCTTT. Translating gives CASSYSVGRGLMNTEAFF.

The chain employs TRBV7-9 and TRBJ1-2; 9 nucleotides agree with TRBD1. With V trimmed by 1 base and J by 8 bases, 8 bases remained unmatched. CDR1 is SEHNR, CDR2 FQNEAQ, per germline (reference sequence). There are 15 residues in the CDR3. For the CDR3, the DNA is TGTGCCAGCAGCTTAGACCGGGACAGGGAAAGCGGCTACACCTTC. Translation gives CASSLDRDRESGYTF.

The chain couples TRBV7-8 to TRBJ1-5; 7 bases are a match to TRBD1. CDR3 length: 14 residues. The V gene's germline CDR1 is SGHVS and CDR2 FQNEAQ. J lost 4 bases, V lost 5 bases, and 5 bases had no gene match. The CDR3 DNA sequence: TGTGCCAGCAGCGCGGGACAGAGGAATCAGCCCCAGCATTTT. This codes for CASSAGQRNQPQHF.

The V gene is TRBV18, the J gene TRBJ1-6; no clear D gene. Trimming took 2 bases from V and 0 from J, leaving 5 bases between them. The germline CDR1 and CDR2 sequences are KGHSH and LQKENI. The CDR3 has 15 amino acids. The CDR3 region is CASSPTSSYNSPLHF. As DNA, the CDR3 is TGTGCCAGCTCACCAACCAGCTCCTATAATTCACCCCTCCACTTT.

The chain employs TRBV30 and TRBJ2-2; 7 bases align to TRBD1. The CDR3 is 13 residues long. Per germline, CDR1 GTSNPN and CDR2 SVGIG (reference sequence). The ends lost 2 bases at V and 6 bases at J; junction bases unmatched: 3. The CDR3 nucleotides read TGTGCCTGGAGTCGCACAGGGGCCGGGGAGCTGTTTTTT. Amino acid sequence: CAWSRTGAGELFF.

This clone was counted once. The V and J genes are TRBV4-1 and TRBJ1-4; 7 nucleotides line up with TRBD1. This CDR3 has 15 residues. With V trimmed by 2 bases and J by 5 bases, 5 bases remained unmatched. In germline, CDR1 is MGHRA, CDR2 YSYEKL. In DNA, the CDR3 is TGCGCCAGCAGCCAACCCGACAGGGACAATGAAAAACTGTTTTTT. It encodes CASSQPDRDNEKLFF.

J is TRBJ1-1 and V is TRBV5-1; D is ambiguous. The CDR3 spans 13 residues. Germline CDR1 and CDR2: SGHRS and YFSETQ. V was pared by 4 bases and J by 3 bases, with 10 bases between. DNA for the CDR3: TGCGCCAGCAGCCCCCTAGGATACACTGAAGCTTTCTTT. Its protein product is CASSPLGYTEAFF.

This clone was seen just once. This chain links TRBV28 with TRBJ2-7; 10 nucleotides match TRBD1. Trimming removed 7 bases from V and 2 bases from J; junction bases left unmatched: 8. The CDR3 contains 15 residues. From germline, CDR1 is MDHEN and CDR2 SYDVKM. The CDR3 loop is CASTTQGQGTYEQYF. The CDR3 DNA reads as TGTGCCAGCACCACCCAGGGACAGGGGACCTACGAGCAGTACTTC.

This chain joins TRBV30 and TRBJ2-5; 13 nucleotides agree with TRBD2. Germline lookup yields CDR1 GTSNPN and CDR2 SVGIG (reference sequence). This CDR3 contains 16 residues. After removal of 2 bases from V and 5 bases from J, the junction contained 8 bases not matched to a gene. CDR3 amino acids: CAWSYGLAGDAETQYF. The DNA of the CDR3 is TGTGCCTGGAGTTACGGACTAGCGGGAGACGCGGAGACCCAGTACTTC. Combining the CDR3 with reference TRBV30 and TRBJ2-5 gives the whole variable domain SQTIHQWPATLVQPVGSPLSLECTVEGTSNPNLYWYRQAAGRGLQLLFYSVGIGQISSEVPQNLSASRPQDRQFILSSKKLLLSDSGFYLCAWSYGLAGDAETQYFGPGTRLLVL.

The CDR3 reads CASKSTGTGELFF. In DNA form, the CDR3 reads TGTGCCAGCAAATCAACGGGGACCGGGGAGCTGTTTTTT. The chain recombines TRBV12-3 or TRBV12-4 with TRBJ2-2; D might be TRBD2 (5 bases). V lost 7 bases to trimming and J lost 5 bases, with 11 bases between them. The CDR3 loop spans 13 amino acids.

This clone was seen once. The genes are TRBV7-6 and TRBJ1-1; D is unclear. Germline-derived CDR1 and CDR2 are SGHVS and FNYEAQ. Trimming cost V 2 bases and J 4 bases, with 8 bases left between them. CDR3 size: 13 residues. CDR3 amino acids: CASSLSAITEAFF. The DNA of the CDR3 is TGTGCCAGCAGCTTAAGCGCGATCACTGAAGCTTTCTTT.

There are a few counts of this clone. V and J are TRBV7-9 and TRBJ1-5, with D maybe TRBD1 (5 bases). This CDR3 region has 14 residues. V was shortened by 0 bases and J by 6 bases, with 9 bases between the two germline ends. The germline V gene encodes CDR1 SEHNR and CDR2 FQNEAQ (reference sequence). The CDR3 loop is CASSLAGRGQPQHF. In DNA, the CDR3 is TGTGCCAGCAGCTTAGCGGGGAGGGGTCAGCCCCAGCATTTT.

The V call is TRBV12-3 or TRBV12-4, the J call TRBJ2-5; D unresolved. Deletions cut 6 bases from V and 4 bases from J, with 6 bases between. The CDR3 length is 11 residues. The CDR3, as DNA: TGTGCCAGCAGCGACTTAGAGACCCAGTACTTC. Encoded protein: CASSDLETQYF.

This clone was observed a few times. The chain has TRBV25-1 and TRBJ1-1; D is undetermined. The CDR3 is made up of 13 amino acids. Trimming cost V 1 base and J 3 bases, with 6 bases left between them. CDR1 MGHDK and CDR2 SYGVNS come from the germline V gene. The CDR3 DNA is TGTGCCAGCAGTGAATCGACATACACTGAAGCTTTCTTT. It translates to CASSESTYTEAFF.

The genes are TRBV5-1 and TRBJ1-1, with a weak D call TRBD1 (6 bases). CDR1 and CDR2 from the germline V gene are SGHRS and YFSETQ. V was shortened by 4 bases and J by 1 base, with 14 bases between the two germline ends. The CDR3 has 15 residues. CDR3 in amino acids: CASSRATGGNTEAFF. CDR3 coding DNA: TGCGCCAGCAGCAGGGCGACAGGCGGGAACACTGAAGCTTTCTTT.